The next 25 T cell receptor beta chains were all read from a single sample in a study of CD8 T cells in Susac syndrome. A quantity of about 0.5 to 1 ug RNA underwent reverse transcription using random hexamers. Each CDR3 protein is one row after TCRdb ran MiXCR on the immunoSEQ multiplex PCR reads. The table records some 250,000 distinct CDR3 sequences, less than 96% of them present only once. Source material: CD4+ T cells from PBMCs. Source of these receptors: a human donor with Susac syndrome.

DNA for the CDR3: TGCAGTGCTAGGCAGGGGGTGGGGGAGCAGTTCTTC. It codes for CSARQGVGEQFF. V is TRBV20-1 and J is TRBJ2-1; 7 bases fit TRBD1. The CDR3 spans 12 residues. CDR1 and CDR2 (germline): DFQATT, SNEGSKA (reference sequence). V was clipped by 3 bases and J by 10 bases; unmatched bases: 6.

The chain joins TRBV29-1 to TRBJ1-1; D uncertain. The germline V gene has CDR1 SQVTM and CDR2 ANQGSEA. This CDR3 comprises 13 residues. V was trimmed by 7 bases and J by 1 base, leaving 13 bases between them. This chain's CDR3 is CSATTRRNTEAFF. As DNA, the CDR3 is TGCAGCGCCACAACCCGGCGGAACACTGAAGCTTTCTTT.

The genes are TRBV20-1 and TRBJ2-1; D remains ambiguous. This CDR3 contains 16 residues. From germline, CDR1 is DFQATT and CDR2 SNEGSKA (reference sequence). Trimming pared 0 bases from V and 0 bases from J, leaving 12 bases between. CDR3 protein: CSARDSGRSSYNEQFF. In DNA, the CDR3 is TGCAGTGCTAGAGATTCGGGCCGCAGCTCCTACAATGAGCAGTTCTTC.

The chain couples TRBV27 to TRBJ1-2; 7 bases are shared with TRBD1. V gave up 4 bases and J gave up 2 bases; unmatched junction bases: 7. Germline V gene sequence: CDR1 MNHEY, CDR2 SMNVEV (reference sequence). The CDR3 has 15 residues. The CDR3 sequence: CASSSKGTANYGYTF. The CDR3 DNA is TGTGCCAGCAGTTCTAAGGGGACAGCGAACTATGGCTACACCTTC.

This chain joins TRBV9 and TRBJ2-2, with a tentative D call TRBD2 (6 bases). This CDR3 comprises 15 residues. V was pared by 6 bases and J by 6 bases, with 18 bases between. Germline CDR1 SGDLS, CDR2 YYNGEE. Here the CDR3 reads CASTGFGGTAGELFF. CDR3 DNA: TGTGCCAGCACGGGGTTCGGGGGAACGGCCGGGGAGCTGTTTTTT. The variable domain in full, completed from reference TRBV9 and TRBJ2-2, reads DSGVTQTPKHLITATGQRVTLRCSPRSGDLSVYWYQQSLDQGLQFLIQYYNGEERAKGNILERFSAQQFPDLHSELNLSSLELGDSALYFCASTGFGGTAGELFFGEGSRLTVL.

The J gene is TRBJ2-1, the V gene TRBV6-2 or TRBV6-3; 11 bases map to TRBD2. V gave up 10 bases and J gave up 0 bases; unmatched junction bases: 26. Germline lookup yields CDR1 MNHEY and CDR2 SVGEGT. The CDR3 has 22 residues. CDR3 coding DNA: TGTGCCACCCCCACAGGGCGAAAACTAGCGGGAGCGGGATCGACCTCCTACAATGAGCAGTTCTTC. This encodes CATPTGRKLAGAGSTSYNEQFF.

This chain uses TRBV3-1 with TRBJ2-3; 10 bases map to TRBD2. Germline CDR1 LGHDT, CDR2 YNNKEL (reference sequence). CDR3 length: 17 residues. V lost 0 bases and J lost 1; bases outside the gene matches: 4. Here the CDR3 reads CASSQDWTSGRTDTQYF. CDR3 nucleotides: TGTGCCAGCAGCCAAGATTGGACTAGCGGTCGCACAGATACGCAGTATTTT.

V usage is TRBV28 and J usage is TRBJ1-2; no definite D call. Germline V CDR1 and CDR2: MDHEN, SYDVKM. V shed 4 bases and J shed 4 bases, with 7 bases lying between them. The CDR3 extends over 12 amino acids. CDR3 in DNA: TGTGCCAGCAGTTCACCAGTCTATGGCTACACCTTC. It is translated as CASSSPVYGYTF.

The chain links TRBV4-1 to TRBJ1-5; a weak D match, TRBD1 (6 bases). V lost 1 base, J lost 5 bases, and 9 bases lay in between. Per the germline V gene, CDR1 is MGHRA and CDR2 is YSYEKL. CDR3 length: 14 residues. CDR3 sequence reads: CASSQAGGYQPQHF. As DNA, the CDR3 is TGCGCCAGCAGCCAAGCGGGGGGCTATCAGCCCCAGCATTTT.

The chain couples TRBV28 to TRBJ2-4; tentative D call: TRBD2 (5 bases). With 2 bases removed from V and 0 bases from J, the gap between germline ends came to 11 bases. Germline CDR1 and CDR2: MDHEN and SYDVKM. This CDR3 has 16 amino acids. The CDR3 DNA follows: TGTGCCAGCAGTTTAGGAGGAAGTCTAGCCAAAAACATTCAGTACTTC. Its protein product is CASSLGGSLAKNIQYF.

The chain joins TRBV29-1 to TRBJ1-4; 9 bases fit TRBD1. In germline, CDR1 is SQVTM, CDR2 ANQGSEA. V lost 5 bases and J lost 8; bases outside the gene matches: 9. The CDR3 has 14 residues. The CDR3 sequence is CSVLQGARGEKLFF. The CDR3 DNA is TGCAGCGTTCTACAGGGGGCGCGAGGCGAAAAACTGTTTTTT.

CDR3 region: CASRGTRLDNEQFF. CDR3 bases: TGTGCCAGCAGGGGAACTAGGTTGGACAATGAGCAGTTCTTC. V is TRBV12-3 or TRBV12-4 and J is TRBJ2-1; D perhaps matches TRBD2 (5 bases). The CDR3 sequence is 14 residues long. V was cut by 6 bases and J by 5 bases, with 14 bases left in between.

The rearrangement links TRBV20-1 to TRBJ1-5, with 8 bases fitting TRBD1. V shed 2 bases and J 0 bases; nucleotides not matched to a gene: 18. This CDR3 spans 20 amino acids. The germline gives CDR1 DFQATT, CDR2 SNEGSKA (reference sequence). CDR3 region: CSARPRYRGARGYSNQPQHF. The CDR3 DNA reads TGCAGTGCTAGACCCCGCTACAGGGGGGCCCGGGGCTATAGCAATCAGCCCCAGCATTTT.

This chain links TRBV4-1 with TRBJ2-5, with 7 positions matching TRBD2. Germline lookup yields CDR1 MGHRA and CDR2 YSYEKL. The CDR3 runs 13 residues. J was trimmed by 3 bases and V by 4 bases; bases with no gene match: 2. The CDR3 loop is CASSRGREETQYF. CDR3 DNA sequence: TGCGCCAGCAGCCGGGGGAGGGAAGAGACCCAGTACTTC.

The gene calls are TRBV29-1 and TRBJ2-7, with D perhaps matching TRBD1 or TRBD2 (5 bases each). CDR1 and CDR2 from the germline V gene are SQVTM and ANQGSEA. The V end lost 1 base, the J end lost 7 bases, and 23 bases lay between the germline ends. This CDR3 contains 16 residues. Here the CDR3 DNA reads TGCAGCGTTGAAGTTGCGCTAGGACATCCCCGGAGGGAGCAGTACTTC. This gives the protein CSVEVALGHPRREQYF.

This clonotype was picked up one time. The rearrangement joins TRBV25-1 to TRBJ2-7, with D possibly TRBD2 on 6 matching bases. V was cut by 1 base and J by 7 bases, with 14 bases left in between. Germline V gives CDR1 MGHDK, CDR2 SYGVNS. The CDR3 covers 14 residues. CDR3 loop: CASSEFPGDFEQYF. The CDR3 DNA reads as TGTGCCAGCAGTGAATTTCCGGGGGACTTTGAGCAGTACTTC.

The chain uses TRBV4-1 and TRBJ2-7; the D gene is possibly TRBD1 (6 bases). The CDR3 has 17 amino acids. Germline lookup yields CDR1 MGHRA and CDR2 YSYEKL. Trimming stripped 2 bases from V and 3 bases from J, with 20 bases between. CDR3 amino acids: CASSQPSGQPQIYEQYF. The CDR3 DNA follows: TGCGCCAGCAGCCAACCCTCAGGACAGCCCCAAATCTACGAGCAGTACTTC.

The CDR3, as DNA: TGTGCCAGCTCCTACCGTCAAGCTTTCTTT. This sequence encodes CASSYRQAFF. The chain recombines TRBV2 with TRBJ1-1; no clear D gene. Germline loops: CDR1 SNHLY, CDR2 FYNNEI. This CDR3 region has 10 residues. Trimming removed 8 bases from V and 9 bases from J, with 10 bases in between.

The chain uses TRBV30 and TRBJ1-2, with D uncertain. V lost 4 bases and J lost 2, with 5 bases in between. The germline V gene has CDR1 GTSNPN and CDR2 SVGIG (reference sequence). The CDR3 covers 11 residues. This CDR3 reads CAWIGNYGYTF. The DNA of the CDR3 is TGTGCCTGGATCGGCAACTATGGCTACACCTTC.

This sequence joins TRBV20-1 and TRBJ2-2; TRBD1 matches 9 bases. V trimming: 2 bases; J trimming: 4 bases; junction bases outside the gene matches: 8. The CDR3 consists of 16 residues. CDR1 is DFQATT, CDR2 SNEGSKA, per germline (reference sequence). CDR3 bases: TGCAGTGCTAGACCCACCGGGACAGGGTCCACCGGGGAGCTGTTTTTT. As protein: CSARPTGTGSTGELFF.

The chain joins TRBV4-1 to TRBJ2-5, with no clear D. V shed 5 bases and J shed 0 bases, with 7 bases lying between them. The CDR3 covers 13 residues. Germline V lookup: CDR1 MGHRA, CDR2 YSYEKL. The CDR3 region is CASSSRDQETQYF. CDR3 DNA: TGCGCCAGCAGCTCCCGAGACCAAGAGACCCAGTACTTC.

This chain uses TRBV18 with TRBJ2-5; no firm D call. V shed 0 bases and J shed 5 bases, with 10 bases lying between them. The CDR3 sequence is 14 residues long. Germline V gene data show CDR1 as KGHSH and CDR2 as LQKENI. The CDR3 nucleotides are TGTGCCAGCTCACCACCGTCCCAGTGGGAGACCCAGTACTTC. Residues: CASSPPSQWETQYF.

J is TRBJ1-2 and V is TRBV7-9; D may be TRBD1 (5 bases). This CDR3 contains 15 residues. V lost 2 bases to trimming and J lost 4 bases, with 14 bases between them. Per germline, CDR1 SEHNR and CDR2 FQNEAQ (reference sequence). This CDR3 reads CASSLLKGEGYGYTF. The CDR3 nucleotides are TGTGCCAGCAGCTTACTAAAAGGGGAGGGCTATGGCTACACCTTC.

V and J are TRBV20-1 and TRBJ2-3; TRBD1 is a possible D gene (5 bases). Germline values: CDR1 DFQATT, CDR2 SNEGSKA (reference sequence). V was cut by 2 bases and J by 4 bases, with 10 bases left in between. The length of the CDR3 is 13 residues. The CDR3 DNA reads as TGCAGTGCTAGACTAGAAGGGGCAGATACGCAGTATTTT. Its protein is CSARLEGADTQYF.

The gene calls are TRBV7-9 and TRBJ2-6; D assignment may be TRBD1 or TRBD2 (5 bases each). Between the trimmed V and J ends, which lost 3 bases and 0 bases, there was a span of 12 bases. The CDR3 contains 17 residues. Germline CDR1 and CDR2: SEHNR and FQNEAQ (reference sequence). Here the CDR3 DNA reads TGTGCCAGCAGCTTGGGGACGGTTGACTCTGGGGCCAACGTCCTGACTTTC. It codes for CASSLGTVDSGANVLTF.